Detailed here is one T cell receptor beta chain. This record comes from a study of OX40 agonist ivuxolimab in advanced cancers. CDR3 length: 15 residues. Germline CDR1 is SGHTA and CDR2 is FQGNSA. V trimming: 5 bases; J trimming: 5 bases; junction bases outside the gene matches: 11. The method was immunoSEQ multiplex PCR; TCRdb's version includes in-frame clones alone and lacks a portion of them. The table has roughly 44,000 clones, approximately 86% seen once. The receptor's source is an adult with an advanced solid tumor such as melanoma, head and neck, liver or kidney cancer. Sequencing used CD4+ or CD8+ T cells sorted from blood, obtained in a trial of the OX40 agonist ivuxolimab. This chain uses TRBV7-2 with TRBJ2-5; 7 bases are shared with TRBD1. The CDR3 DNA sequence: TGTGCCAGCAGCCTTGGGACAGTGAGGGCGGAGACCCAGTACTTC. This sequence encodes CASSLGTVRAETQYF.